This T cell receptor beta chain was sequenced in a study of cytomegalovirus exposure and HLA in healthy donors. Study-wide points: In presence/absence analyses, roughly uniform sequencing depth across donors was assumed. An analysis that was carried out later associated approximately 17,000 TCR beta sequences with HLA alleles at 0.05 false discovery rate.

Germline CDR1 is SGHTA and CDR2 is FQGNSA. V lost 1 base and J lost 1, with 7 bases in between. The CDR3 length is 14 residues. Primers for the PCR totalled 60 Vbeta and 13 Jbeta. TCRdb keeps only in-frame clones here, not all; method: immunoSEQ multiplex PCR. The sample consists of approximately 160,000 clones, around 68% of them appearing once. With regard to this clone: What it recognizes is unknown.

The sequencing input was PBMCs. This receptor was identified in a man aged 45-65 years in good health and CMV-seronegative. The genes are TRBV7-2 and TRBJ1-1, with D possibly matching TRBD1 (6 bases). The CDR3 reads CASSLGGPNTEAFF. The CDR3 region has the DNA TGTGCCAGCAGCTTAGGGGGGCCGAACACTGAAGCTTTCTTT.